This record looks at one T cell receptor (beta chain) sequence and its context. The data were taken from a study of blood T cell repertoires in COVID-19. Overall study context: Whether acute or convalescent, the COVID-19 samples came from the United States, Italy and Spain.

With 4 bases removed from V and 3 bases from J, the gap between germline ends came to 9 bases. The V gene's germline CDR1 is KGHSY and CDR2 FQNENV. This CDR3 has 13 residues. Authors' analysis steps: Scientists estimated how many nucleated cells there were by amplifying reference gene primers. TCRdb's copy holds only in-frame clones and misses some; the assay was immunoSEQ multiplex PCR. That table supplies the V and J calls and clone size; D and trimming were determined from the DNA. The sample consists of about 170,000 clones, about 86% of them appearing once. The sample was peripheral blood. The sequence was obtained from an elderly woman in a cohort sampled during active or convalescent COVID-19. The chain couples TRBV16 to TRBJ1-2; D uncertain. The CDR3 spells CASSLGRDYGYTF. The CDR3 DNA reads TGTGCCAGCAGCCTCGGGCGGGACTATGGCTACACCTTC.